This T cell receptor beta chain came from a study of CD8 T cells in ankylosing spondylitis. Findings of the study overall: Previous work reported some of these motif variants in the synovial fluid and blood of reactive arthritis. Within matched ankylosing spondylitis synovial fluid, disease-linked clones were reportedly significantly enriched. Within ankylosing spondylitis blood, a TCR beta motif made up of several highly homologous variants appeared to be characteristic. Peripheral blood samples showed relatively rare disease-linked clones, and these clones were CD8+.

Concerning this clonotype: Its antigen is unidentified.

The CDR3 extends over 17 amino acids. The J segment lost 2 bases and the V segment lost 1 base, leaving 9 bases of the junction unmatched. Germline-derived CDR1 and CDR2 are LGHDT and YNNKEL (reference sequence). With molecular barcodes, quantitative 5'-RACE was used to make the TCR beta libraries. A single record per CDR3 protein comes from TCRdb applying MiXCR to the 5' RACE reads. The repertoire holds over 600,000 distinct CDR3 sequences, 15% to 20% seen once, with around 20% in the top ten. The chain is built from TRBV3-1 and TRBJ1-2; 8 nucleotides line up with TRBD1. This receptor was obtained from a male donor with ankylosing spondylitis. Sequenced material: blood, either unsorted or a sorted T cell fraction (not recorded which). CDR3 sequence reads: CASSQVGGRGRNYGYTF. DNA of the CDR3: TGTGCCAGCAGCCAAGTGGGCGGCAGGGGGCGAAACTATGGCTACACCTTC.